One and the same sample provided the 9 T cell receptor beta chains below, sequenced in a study of T cell clones after liver transplantation. Generated by immunoSEQ multiplex PCR, the TCRdb table keeps only in-frame clones and is missing some. The table has about 20,000 clones, about 77% seen once. Sequencing used CD8+ T cells from blood, obtained 54 months after liver transplant. The receptor source for this set is a human patient who received a liver transplant. The graft donor may have given rise to some T cells.

The genes are TRBV7-9 and TRBJ2-1, with D tentatively TRBD1 (6 bases). The CDR3 is made up of 13 amino acids. Trimming cost V 8 bases and J 7 bases, with 15 bases left between them. Germline assignment: CDR1 SEHNR and CDR2 FQNEAQ (reference sequence). CDR3 coding DNA: TGTGCCAGCGAGGGTGCAGGGGTTAATGAGCAGTTCTTC. The encoded protein is CASEGAGVNEQFF.

In its sample, this clone was seen a few times. The genes are TRBV28 and TRBJ1-6, with 10 bases aligning to TRBD1. V was clipped by 10 bases and J by 11 bases; unmatched bases: 14. The CDR3 totals 15 residues. Germline V CDR1 and CDR2: MDHEN, SYDVKM. The DNA of the CDR3 is TGTGCCACAAGCGCGCCGGGACAGGGGATGGCACCCCTCCACTTT. This codes for CATSAPGQGMAPLHF.

CDR3 sequence reads: CAWSVLDSGTEAFF. CDR3 DNA sequence: TGTGCCTGGAGTGTACTCGACAGTGGCACTGAAGCTTTCTTT. The V gene is TRBV30, the J gene TRBJ1-1; D possibly corresponds to TRBD1 (5 bases). This CDR3 has 14 residues. The V and J ends lost 0 bases and 4 bases respectively, with 12 bases between them. CDR1 is GTSNPN, CDR2 SVGIG, per germline (reference sequence).

The gene calls are TRBV6-4 and TRBJ2-3; tentatively, D is TRBD1 (6 bases). The CDR3 extends over 16 amino acids. The V and J ends lost 0 bases and 3 bases respectively, with 13 bases between them. Looked up from germline, CDR1 is MRHNA and CDR2 is SNTAGT. The CDR3 spells CASSDSTRGETDTQYF. CDR3 in DNA: TGTGCCAGCAGTGACTCCACCAGGGGAGAGACAGATACGCAGTATTTT.

The CDR3 nucleotides read TGTGCCAGCAGTCTGACCCTCGGGACAGGGGGGATCGAGCAGTACTTC. Translating gives CASSLTLGTGGIEQYF. V usage is TRBV25-1 and J usage is TRBJ2-7, with 11 bases aligning to TRBD1. The CDR3 extends over 16 amino acids. Germline-derived CDR1 and CDR2 are MGHDK and SYGVNS. The trim removed 5 bases at V and 6 bases at J, leaving 12 bases unmatched.

This clone was recorded a few times. The chain uses TRBV27 and TRBJ1-5, with D possibly being TRBD1 (6 bases). Looked up from germline, CDR1 is MNHEY and CDR2 is SMNVEV (reference sequence). Between the trimmed V and J ends, which lost 1 base and 0 bases, there was a span of 16 bases. There are 18 residues in the CDR3. CDR3 residues: CASSLFDPGVFSNQPQHF. The DNA of the CDR3 is TGTGCCAGCAGTTTATTCGACCCAGGGGTTTTTAGCAATCAGCCCCAGCATTTT.

The rearrangement links TRBV27 to TRBJ1-5; D is uncertain. Germline lookup yields CDR1 MNHEY and CDR2 SMNVEV (reference sequence). The V end was cut by 5 bases, the J end by 3 bases, with 17 bases between. The CDR3 has 16 residues. CDR3 sequence (DNA): TGTGCCAGCAGTCCACTGGCGGGAGGCGTCAATCAGCCCCAGCATTTT. This codes for CASSPLAGGVNQPQHF.

The chain recombines TRBV19 with TRBJ1-5; D is ambiguous. The CDR3 sequence is 13 residues long. CDR1 and CDR2 (germline): LNHDA, SQIVND (reference sequence). V gave up 1 base and J gave up 3 bases, with 4 bases separating them. CDR3 in amino acids: CASSIAINQPQHF. As DNA, the CDR3 is TGTGCCAGTAGTATAGCGATCAATCAGCCCCAGCATTTT.

The rearrangement joins TRBV4-1 to TRBJ2-1; D ambiguous. Germline V gives CDR1 MGHRA, CDR2 YSYEKL. The CDR3 length is 15 residues. V lost 0 bases, J lost 3 bases, and 9 bases lay in between. CDR3 sequence (DNA): TGCGCCAGCAGCCAAGAGATGGTTGTCTACAATGAGCAGTTCTTC. Its protein product is CASSQEMVVYNEQFF.